The 30 T cell receptor beta chains below all came from one sample that was sequenced in a study of blood T cell repertoires in COVID-19. Sequencing used immunoSEQ multiplex PCR; TCRdb keeps in-frame clones, though not all of them. The sample lists roughly 78,000 clones, over 80% occurring once. Specimen: peripheral blood. Receptors were obtained from a man in his fifties or sixties with COVID-19, enrolled during active disease.

The chain employs TRBV5-1 and TRBJ2-5; D not certain. The CDR3 has 14 residues. Per germline, CDR1 SGHRS and CDR2 YFSETQ. Trimming cost V 0 bases and J 5 bases, with 11 bases left between them. The CDR3 spells CASSLEPILETQYF. CDR3 coding DNA: TGCGCCAGCAGCTTGGAGCCGATTTTGGAGACCCAGTACTTC.

The chain links TRBV30 to TRBJ2-7, with D possibly matching TRBD2 (6 bases). Germline CDR1 reads GTSNPN; CDR2 reads SVGIG (reference sequence). This CDR3 region has 14 residues. Deletions cut 7 bases from V and 6 bases from J, with 22 bases between. The CDR3 nucleotides are TGTGCCTTTTCGAGTTTGCGGGGTTTTTTCGAGCAGTACTTC. It is translated as CAFSSLRGFFEQYF.

V gene TRBV18 combines with J gene TRBJ2-7; D remains unclear. The CDR3 is 15 residues long. Per germline, CDR1 KGHSH and CDR2 LQKENI. V was trimmed by 3 bases and J by 2 bases, leaving 14 bases between them. The CDR3 nucleotides read TGTGCCAGCTCACCTGCCGGTGCCGGTACCTACGAGCAGTACTTC. Protein sequence: CASSPAGAGTYEQYF.

The chain combines TRBV19 with TRBJ2-7, with TRBD2 matching over 9 bases. Germline V gene lookup returns CDR1 LNHDA and CDR2 SQIVND (reference sequence). The CDR3 is 16 residues long. With 1 base clipped from V and 5 bases from J, the junction kept 9 bases outside the gene matches. CDR3 residues: CASSIALAGNGNEQYF. DNA for the CDR3: TGTGCCAGTAGTATAGCCCTAGCGGGAAACGGGAACGAGCAGTACTTC. The full variable domain, with the rest looked up from reference TRBV19 and TRBJ2-7, is DGGITQSPKYLFRKEGQNVTLSCEQNLNHDAMYWYRQDPGQGLRLIYYSQIVNDFQKGDIAEGYSVSREKKESFPLTVTSAQKNPTAFYLCASSIALAGNGNEQYFGPGTRLTVT.

Written as DNA, the CDR3 is TGTGCCAGCAGCCACCGGGCGGCCTCGGGGGGAAACACCATATATTTT. It encodes CASSHRAASGGNTIYF. The genes are TRBV7-9 and TRBJ1-3; D gene ambiguous. Trimming took off 5 bases at V and 4 bases at J, with 18 bases between the two ends. The CDR3 covers 16 residues. Per germline, CDR1 SEHNR and CDR2 FQNEAQ (reference sequence).

This clone was found once. The chain links TRBV21-1 to TRBJ2-5; the table gives TRBD2 as D, unverified against the DNA. TRBV21-1 is deemed a pseudogene. The CDR3 consists of 16 residues. The CDR3 bases are TGTGCCAGCAGCATTGGGGAGGGCGGACCAGAAGAGACCCAGTACTTC. Protein: CASSIGEGGPEETQYF.

The genes are TRBV6-2 or TRBV6-3 and TRBJ2-7; TRBD1 is a possible D gene (6 bases). The germline CDR1 and CDR2 sequences are MNHEY and SVGEGT. The length of the CDR3 is 14 residues. V lost 5 bases, J lost 6 bases, and 17 bases lay in between. The CDR3 loop reads CASSSRGRTSEQYF. The CDR3, as DNA: TGTGCCAGCAGTAGCAGGGGTAGAACTTCCGAGCAGTACTTC.

This clone was observed a handful of times. The gene calls are TRBV28 and TRBJ1-4; no clear D gene. The germline gives CDR1 MDHEN, CDR2 SYDVKM. The CDR3 runs to 15 residues. Between the trimmed V and J ends, which lost 8 bases and 7 bases, there was a span of 20 bases. The CDR3 loop reads CASSPGLTRTEKLFF. CDR3 DNA: TGTGCCAGCTCACCCGGCCTGACAAGAACTGAAAAACTGTTTTTT.

The rearrangement links TRBV19 to TRBJ2-1; the D gene is possibly TRBD2 (5 bases). V shed 7 bases and J shed 10 bases, with 26 bases lying between them. Germline-derived CDR1 and CDR2 are LNHDA and SQIVND (reference sequence). The CDR3 spans 16 residues. CDR3 region: CASISEVSVHRREQFF. CDR3 nucleotide sequence: TGTGCCAGTATCTCCGAAGTTAGCGTACATCGGCGGGAGCAGTTCTTC. Drawing the rest from reference TRBV19 and TRBJ2-1, the complete variable domain is DGGITQSPKYLFRKEGQNVTLSCEQNLNHDAMYWYRQDPGQGLRLIYYSQIVNDFQKGDIAEGYSVSREKKESFPLTVTSAQKNPTAFYLCASISEVSVHRREQFFGPGTRLTVL.

This chain joins TRBV6-5 and TRBJ2-7; D perhaps matches TRBD2 (6 bases). The CDR3 totals 14 residues. V shed 6 bases and J shed 0 bases, with 12 bases lying between them. CDR1 MNHEY and CDR2 SVGAGI come from the germline V gene. CDR3 in amino acids: CASRRDFSSYEQYF. The CDR3 DNA reads TGTGCCAGCAGACGGGACTTTAGCTCCTACGAGCAGTACTTC.

The CDR3 reads CASSPSGTGSHEQYF. The DNA for the CDR3 is TGTGCCAGCAGTCCCTCCGGGACAGGGAGCCACGAGCAGTACTTC. The V and J genes are TRBV28 and TRBJ2-7; 9 nucleotides agree with TRBD1. The germline gives CDR1 MDHEN, CDR2 SYDVKM. The length of the CDR3 is 15 residues. Trimming removed 5 bases from V and 5 bases from J; junction bases left unmatched: 10. Using reference TRBV28 and TRBJ2-7 for the parts outside the CDR3, the full variable domain is DVKVTQSSRYLVKRTGEKVFLECVQDMDHENMFWYRQDPGLGLRLIYFSYDVKMKEKGDIPEGYSVSREKKERFSLILESASTNQTSMYLCASSPSGTGSHEQYFGPGTRLTVT.

The rearrangement uses TRBV25-1 and TRBJ1-5, with D perhaps TRBD1 (5 bases). This CDR3 region has 14 residues. The ends were cut back, 4 bases at V and 4 bases at J, with 11 bases in the middle. Germline-derived CDR1 and CDR2 are MGHDK and SYGVNS. The CDR3 sequence: CASSAGLPNQPQHF. The CDR3 DNA reads TGTGCCAGCAGTGCGGGACTGCCAAATCAGCCCCAGCATTTT.

This rearrangement joins TRBV27 to TRBJ2-3, with TRBD2 matching over 9 bases. The germline gives CDR1 MNHEY, CDR2 SMNVEV (reference sequence). The V gene end was trimmed by 2 bases and the J gene end by 2 bases; junction bases not matched to a gene: 2. The CDR3 has 15 residues. CDR3 in amino acids: CASSLVAGATDTQYF. CDR3 DNA: TGTGCCAGCAGTTTAGTAGCGGGAGCCACAGATACGCAGTATTTT.

The J gene is TRBJ1-6, the V gene TRBV7-9; D is undetermined. CDR1 is SEHNR, CDR2 FQNEAQ, per germline (reference sequence). This CDR3 region has 14 residues. Deletions cut 1 base from V and 7 bases from J, with 8 bases between. The CDR3 loop is CASSLETGNSPLHF. In nucleotides, the CDR3 is TGTGCCAGCAGCTTAGAAACGGGAAATTCACCCCTCCACTTT.

The chain combines TRBV4-3 with TRBJ2-2; 13 bases are a match to TRBD2. CDR3 length: 18 amino acids. V trimming: 4 bases; J trimming: 1 base; junction bases outside the gene matches: 6. CDR1 LGHNA and CDR2 YSLEER come from the germline V gene. In DNA form, the CDR3 reads TGCGCCAGCAGCCCCCGGACTAGCGGGAGCCTGAACACCGGGGAGCTGTTTTTT. Translating gives CASSPRTSGSLNTGELFF.

V gene TRBV12-1 combines with J gene TRBJ2-5; the table gives TRBD1 as D, unverified against the DNA. TRBV12-1 is a pseudogene. The CDR3 covers 15 residues. CDR3: CASTGGTGGKETQYF. In DNA form, the CDR3 reads TGTGCCAGCACCGGGGGGACAGGAGGGAAAGAGACCCAGTACTTC.

The chain couples TRBV6-5 to TRBJ2-1; TRBD1 agrees at 11 bases. The CDR3 sequence is 15 residues long. J was trimmed by 6 bases and V by 7 bases; bases with no gene match: 8. Germline CDR1 MNHEY, CDR2 SVGAGI. CDR3: CASTQRTGGGNEQFF. CDR3 nucleotides: TGTGCCAGCACTCAGAGGACAGGGGGCGGCAATGAGCAGTTCTTC.

This chain joins TRBV5-1 and TRBJ2-5; 10 bases agree with TRBD1. This CDR3 has 15 amino acids. The V gene end was trimmed by 4 bases and the J gene end by 2 bases; junction bases not matched to a gene: 5. The germline CDR1 and CDR2 sequences are SGHRS and YFSETQ. CDR3 DNA sequence: TGCGCCAGCAGCCAGGGACAGGGGCCGCAAGAGACCCAGTACTTC. This codes for CASSQGQGPQETQYF.

The chain employs TRBV11-2 and TRBJ2-7, with 7 nucleotides matching TRBD1. The trim removed 3 bases at V and 0 bases at J, leaving 5 bases unmatched. Germline CDR1 is SGHAT and CDR2 is FQNNGV. The CDR3 consists of 15 residues. This CDR3 is CASSFSDRVSYEQYF. The CDR3 DNA sequence: TGTGCCAGCAGCTTCTCCGACAGGGTCTCCTACGAGCAGTACTTC.

The rearrangement joins TRBV28 to TRBJ1-1; no reliable D call. With 7 bases removed from V and 6 bases from J, the gap between germline ends came to 12 bases. The CDR3 is 12 amino acids. The germline CDR1 and CDR2 sequences are MDHEN and SYDVKM. The chain's CDR3 is CASMDQAPEAFF. Written as DNA, the CDR3 is TGTGCCAGCATGGATCAGGCCCCTGAAGCTTTCTTT.

The genes are TRBV5-1 and TRBJ1-2, with D possibly being TRBD1 (6 bases). Germline CDR1 reads SGHRS; CDR2 reads YFSETQ. The CDR3 is made up of 17 amino acids. The V gene lost 0 bases and the J gene lost 4 bases, with 19 bases spanning the gap. CDR3 in amino acids: CASSLGGFQGIGYGYTF. CDR3 sequence (DNA): TGCGCCAGCAGCTTGGGGGGCTTCCAGGGGATCGGCTATGGCTACACCTTC. The full variable domain, rest sourced from reference TRBV5-1 and TRBJ1-2, is KAGVTQTPRYLIKTRGQQVTLSCSPISGHRSVSWYQQTPGQGLQFLFEYFSETQRNKGNFPGRFSGRQFSNSRSEMNVSTLELGDSALYLCASSLGGFQGIGYGYTFGSGTRLTVV.

This clone was detected once. This rearrangement joins TRBV7-9 to TRBJ2-1; 8 nucleotides line up with TRBD2. The CDR3 has 12 amino acids. CDR1 is SEHNR, CDR2 FQNEAQ, per germline (reference sequence). The junction had 3 bases not matched to a gene; V was cut back by 5 bases and J by 9 bases. The DNA of the CDR3 is TGTGCCAGCAGCCTACGGGAGGGTGAGCAGTTCTTC. Translation gives CASSLREGEQFF. The entire variable domain, with the rest obtained from reference TRBV7-9 and TRBJ2-1, is as follows: DTGVSQNPRHKITKRGQNVTFRCDPISEHNRLYWYRQTLGQGPEFLTYFQNEAQLEKSRLLSDRFSAERPKGSFSTLEIQRTEQGDSAMYLCASSLREGEQFFGPGTRLTVL.

The chain joins TRBV29-1 to TRBJ2-5; D might be TRBD1 (5 bases). Germline lookup yields CDR1 SQVTM and CDR2 ANQGSEA. The V and J ends lost 0 bases and 9 bases respectively, with 17 bases between them. The CDR3 sequence is 14 residues long. The CDR3, as DNA: TGCAGCGTTGAAGACCCTGACAGCGAGAGACCCCAGTACTTC. Protein sequence: CSVEDPDSERPQYF. Variable domain in full (rest from reference TRBV29-1 and TRBJ2-5): SAVISQKPSRDICQRGTSLTIQCQVDSQVTMMFWYRQQPGQSLTLIATANQGSEATYESGFVIDKFPISRPNLTFSTLTVSNMSPEDSSIYLCSVEDPDSERPQYFGPGTRLLVL.

This sequence joins TRBV6-5 and TRBJ2-1; TRBD2 matches at 8 bases. The V gene's germline CDR1 is MNHEY and CDR2 SVGAGI. The V segment lost 4 bases and the J segment 11 bases; nucleotides outside the gene matches: 1. This CDR3 has 11 amino acids. The CDR3 DNA sequence: TGTGCCAGCAGTTTAGCGGGAAAGCAGTTCTTC. Amino acid sequence: CASSLAGKQFF.

This clone was found once. The chain has TRBV5-1 and TRBJ2-2; no clear D. V was pared by 2 bases and J by 1 base, with 6 bases between. Germline V lookup: CDR1 SGHRS, CDR2 YFSETQ. The CDR3 has 14 amino acids. The CDR3 DNA reads as TGCGCCAGCAGCTTTAGCATGAACACCGGGGAGCTGTTTTTT. Encoded protein: CASSFSMNTGELFF.

The chain has TRBV6-6 and TRBJ1-1; 10 bases match TRBD1. The CDR3 covers 15 residues. Trimming took 8 bases from V and 4 from J; bases not matched to a gene: 10. Looked up from germline, CDR1 is MNHNY and CDR2 is SVGAGI (reference sequence). CDR3 loop: CASQPGQGSGTEAFF. In DNA, the CDR3 is TGTGCCAGCCAACCGGGACAGGGGTCGGGCACTGAAGCTTTCTTT.

This clone was found a few times. The rearrangement joins TRBV6-1 to TRBJ2-1; 7 bases are a match to TRBD1. The CDR3 is 14 residues long. The V and J ends lost 1 base and 3 bases, in that order; junction bases with no gene match: 0. CDR1 and CDR2 (germline): MNHNS, SASEGT. CDR3 amino acids: CASSEGDSYNEQFF. CDR3 nucleotide sequence: TGTGCCAGCAGTGAAGGGGACAGCTACAATGAGCAGTTCTTC.

The rearrangement joins TRBV29-1 to TRBJ1-1; tentative D call: TRBD1 (5 bases). Trimming took 3 bases from V and 2 from J, leaving 7 bases between them. CDR1 is SQVTM, CDR2 ANQGSEA, per germline. This CDR3 contains 12 residues. The CDR3 loop reads CSVDTGNTEAFF. The CDR3 region has the DNA TGCAGCGTTGACACAGGAAACACTGAAGCTTTCTTT.

The chain joins TRBV7-3 to TRBJ2-5, with 7 bases fitting TRBD1. V lost 4 bases, J lost 1 base, and 6 bases stayed unmatched. CDR1 is SGHTA and CDR2 is FQGTGA in the germline V gene. There are 15 residues in the CDR3. CDR3 region: CASSYTGTAQETQYF. The CDR3 DNA is TGTGCCAGCAGCTACACCGGGACAGCCCAAGAGACCCAGTACTTC.

J is TRBJ2-3 and V is TRBV9, with D hard to call. V was shortened by 0 bases and J by 1 base, with 12 bases between the two germline ends. This CDR3 region has 16 residues. Per the germline V gene, CDR1 is SGDLS and CDR2 is YYNGEE. The CDR3 sequence: CASSVASRPGTDTQYF. DNA of the CDR3: TGTGCCAGCAGCGTAGCATCGAGGCCTGGCACAGATACGCAGTATTTT. Full variable domain (outside the CDR3, taken from reference TRBV9 and TRBJ2-3): DSGVTQTPKHLITATGQRVTLRCSPRSGDLSVYWYQQSLDQGLQFLIQYYNGEERAKGNILERFSAQQFPDLHSELNLSSLELGDSALYFCASSVASRPGTDTQYFGPGTRLTVL.